Sequencing of this TCR beta chain was carried out in a study of OX40 agonist ivuxolimab in advanced cancers. Only in-frame clones appear in the TCRdb table, and some are missing; sequencing was by immunoSEQ multiplex PCR. This table has roughly 40,000 clones, around nine tenths appearing once. Trimming took 2 bases from V and 1 from J, leaving 9 bases between them. CDR3 size: 14 residues. The germline CDR1 and CDR2 sequences are SGHRS and YFSETQ. The sequence was obtained from an adult with an advanced solid tumor such as melanoma, head and neck, liver or kidney cancer. Here the sequenced sample was CD4+ or CD8+ T cells sorted from blood, taken in a trial of the OX40 agonist ivuxolimab. This sequence joins TRBV5-1 and TRBJ1-1; D uncertain. CDR3 loop: CASSFGEANTEAFF. In nucleotides, the CDR3 is TGCGCCAGCAGCTTCGGAGAGGCGAACACTGAAGCTTTCTTT.